The sequence of this T cell receptor (beta chain) was determined in a study of T cell changes during pregnancy in multiple sclerosis. Profiled with immunoSEQ multiplex PCR; TCRdb holds only in-frame clones, not every one. The sample consists of 90,000 to 95,000 clones, about 93% of them appearing once. Trimming cost V 1 base and J 3 bases; bases outside gene matches: 10. Per germline, CDR1 SGHTA and CDR2 FQGTGA. This CDR3 is built from 18 residues. This chain links TRBV7-3 with TRBJ1-3; TRBD1 agrees at 9 bases. The source is a female donor with multiple sclerosis, enrolled in a pregnancy study. Source: peripheral blood, taken in the first trimester of pregnancy. CDR3 amino acids: CASSLIGGQGLYGNTIYF. The CDR3 nucleotides read TGTGCCAGCAGCTTAATAGGGGGACAGGGCTTATATGGAAACACCATATATTTT.